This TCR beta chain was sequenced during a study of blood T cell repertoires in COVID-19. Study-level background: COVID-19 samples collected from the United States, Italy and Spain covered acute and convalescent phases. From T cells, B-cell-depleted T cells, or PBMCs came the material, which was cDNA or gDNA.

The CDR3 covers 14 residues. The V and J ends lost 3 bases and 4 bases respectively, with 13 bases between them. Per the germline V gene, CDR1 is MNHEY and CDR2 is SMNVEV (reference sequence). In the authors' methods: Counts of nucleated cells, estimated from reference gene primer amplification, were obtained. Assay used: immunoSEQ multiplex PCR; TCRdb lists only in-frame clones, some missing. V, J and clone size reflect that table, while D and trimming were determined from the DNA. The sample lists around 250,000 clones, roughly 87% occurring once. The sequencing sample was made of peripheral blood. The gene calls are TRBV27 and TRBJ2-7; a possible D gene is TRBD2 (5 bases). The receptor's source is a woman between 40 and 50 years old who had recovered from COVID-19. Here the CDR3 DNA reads TGTGCCAGCAGTTTCGACGGGATACGTTACGAGCAGTACTTC. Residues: CASSFDGIRYEQYF.